The clone carrying this T cell receptor beta chain was detected ten times or more. Its specificity is unknown. The sample comes from a study of response to subunit inactivated influenza vaccine. TCRdb passed the RT-PCR reads through MiXCR, listing each CDR3 protein once. The table lists some 480,000 distinct CDR3 sequences, 10% to 11% of them singletons. Whole-study results and caveats: Authors suggested few new T cells are recruited by each seasonal influenza vaccination.

The sequencing here drew on PBMCs from blood, taken about 40 days after vaccination. This TCR was sampled from a man between 45 and 60 years old who received an inactivated influenza vaccine.

CDR3 DNA sequence: TGTGCCAGCAGGTTACTAGCGGGAGGGTACAATGAGCAGTTCTTC. Translation gives CASRLLAGGYNEQFF. This chain uses TRBV7-8 with TRBJ2-1; 13 nucleotides align to TRBD2. The V gene's germline CDR1 is SGHVS and CDR2 FQNEAQ. V was clipped by 6 bases and J by 4 bases; unmatched bases: 3. The CDR3 consists of 15 residues.